This TCR beta chain stems from a study of blood T cell repertoires in COVID-19. Original methodology: How many nucleated cells were present was estimated from reference gene primer amplification. Profiled with immunoSEQ multiplex PCR; TCRdb holds only in-frame clones, not every one. That table gives V, J and clone size, and the DNA gave D and trimming. Found here are tens of thousands of clones, approximately 91% of them singletons; the top ten hold under 5.5%. CDR3 size: 16 residues. Germline V gene lookup returns CDR1 MNHEY and CDR2 SMNVEV (reference sequence). After removal of 5 bases from V and 5 bases from J, the junction contained 6 bases not matched to a gene. This clone has more than one count but fewer than ten.

This chain uses TRBV27 with TRBJ2-3; TRBD2 aligns across 14 bases. The TCR sequence derives from a man aged 55 to 70 with COVID-19, enrolled during active disease. Sequenced: peripheral blood. CDR3 nucleotide sequence: TGTGCCAGCAGTCTGGGACTAGCGGGAGCGGGAGATACGCAGTATTTT. Its translation is CASSLGLAGAGDTQYF.